The sequence of this TCR beta chain was determined in a study of T cell responses to AZD1222 COVID-19 vaccine. The overall study: Second-dose timings of about 4 or about 12 weeks were pooled. Findings and caveats of the study: Vaccine-related CD4 TCRs covered spike, predominating at 160-218 and 743-854.

The CDR3 runs to 15 residues. V shed 0 bases and J shed 4 bases, with 9 bases lying between them. CDR1 is KGHDR and CDR2 is SFDVKD in the germline V gene. As regards this clone: Its specificity is unknown.

The table came from immunoSEQ multiplex PCR; TCRdb's copy has only in-frame clones and leaves some out. This table has 95,000 to 150,000 clones, about 90% appearing once. Sequencing used peripheral blood, obtained on day 0 of AZD1222 vaccination. The chain has TRBV24-1 and TRBJ2-1; a possible D gene is TRBD2 (6 bases). The sequence was obtained from an adult in good health. CDR3 in DNA: TGTGCCACCAGTGATTTGGGAGGGAGTTACAATGAGCAGTTCTTC. Amino acids: CATSDLGGSYNEQFF.